This T cell receptor (beta chain) was sequenced during a study of blood T cell repertoires in COVID-19. Across the whole study: From T cells, B-cell-depleted T cells, or PBMCs came the material, which was cDNA or gDNA.

Source study methods: Nucleated cell number was recorded as an estimate derived from reference gene primer amplification. The protocol was immunoSEQ multiplex PCR, while the TCRdb copy is restricted to in-frame clones and leaves out a portion. That table gives V, J and clone size, and the DNA gave D and trimming. The sample holds about 140,000 clones, about 82% seen once. This CDR3 is 18 amino acids long. With 3 bases removed from V and 1 base from J, the gap between germline ends came to 21 bases. Germline assignment: CDR1 LNHDA and CDR2 SQIVND (reference sequence). The sequence was obtained from an older woman with acute or convalescent COVID-19. This chain joins TRBV19 and TRBJ1-2, with D perhaps TRBD1 (5 bases). Material for sequencing was peripheral blood. The CDR3 DNA reads TGTGCCAGTAGTATGGCCGCAGGGTCGAGTTTTCGTAACTATGGCTACACCTTC. Translation: CASSMAAGSSFRNYGYTF.